A selection of T cell receptor beta chains follows, all from one sample in a study of blood T cells in healthy people across ages. From the 5' RACE reads, TCRdb called clonotypes with MiXCR, one entry per CDR3 protein. The repertoire holds roughly 680,000 distinct CDR3 sequences, with around 20% as singletons. The material sequenced was blood. Every receptor here comes from an older man in good health. The conserved cysteine and the conserved F or W are not part of the CDR3 here. The order of the fields is V gene, D gene, J gene, clone size, CDR3 protein. The D gene is left open where the match is weak. Clone size is given for some rows only: seen once, a few or many times, or a class if the clone is expanded.

TRBV7-3	TRBD2	TRBJ2-2	-	ASSLRAGGKIANTGELF
TRBV20-1	TRBD2	TRBJ2-1	-	SASSPQAGVNNEQF
TRBV5-1	-	TRBJ2-2	many	ASSPGTTNTGELF
TRBV20-1	TRBD2	TRBJ2-5	few	SARIASGLGEQY
TRBV10-3	TRBD2	TRBJ2-1	few	VISDPSGSTYEQF
TRBV12-3/TRBV12-4	-	TRBJ2-3	many	ASSLVPRSDAPTDTQY
TRBV27	-	TRBJ1-2	many	ASSLGRNYGYT
TRBV6-2/TRBV6-3	TRBD2	-	few	ASSYWTSGSMREQY
TRBV5-1	-	TRBJ2-3	-	ASSFGSQDTQY
TRBV29-1	TRBD1	TRBJ2-7	-	SVGQGYYEQY
TRBV29-1	-	TRBJ2-5	-	SVNPLAPETQY
TRBV5-1	-	TRBJ1-1	-	ASSFESSTEAF
TRBV7-2	-	-	-	ASGRTLYEQY
TRBV9	-	TRBJ2-4	many	ASSAAPGALENIQY
TRBV20-1	-	TRBJ2-5	-	SARVTGTETQY
TRBV7-3	-	TRBJ1-1	-	ASSSGSGDTEAF
TRBV20-1	TRBD2	TRBJ2-5	few	SALGRTSGKETQY
TRBV7-9	-	TRBJ1-3	few	ASSRSQGAGNTIY
TRBV24-1	-	TRBJ1-4	many	ATSGTGGDEKLF
TRBV6-6	-	TRBJ2-4	few	ASSYLDSLDKNIQY
TRBV20-1	TRBD1	TRBJ2-1	-	SYGQGTYNEQF
TRBV7-2	-	TRBJ1-6	-	ASRKEGVSPLH